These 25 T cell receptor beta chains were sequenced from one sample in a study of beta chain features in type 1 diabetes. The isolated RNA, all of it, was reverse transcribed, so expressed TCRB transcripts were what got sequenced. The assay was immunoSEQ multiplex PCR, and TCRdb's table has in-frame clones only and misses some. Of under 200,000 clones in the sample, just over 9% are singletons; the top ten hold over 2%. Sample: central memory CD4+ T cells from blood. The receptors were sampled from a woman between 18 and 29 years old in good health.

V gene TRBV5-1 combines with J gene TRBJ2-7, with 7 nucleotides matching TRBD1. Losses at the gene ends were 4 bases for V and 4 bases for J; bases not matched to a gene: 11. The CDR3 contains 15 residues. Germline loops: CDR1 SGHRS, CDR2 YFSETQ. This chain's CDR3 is CASSLQGDSIYEQYF. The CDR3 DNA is TGCGCCAGCAGCCTCCAAGGGGACAGCATTTACGAGCAGTACTTC.

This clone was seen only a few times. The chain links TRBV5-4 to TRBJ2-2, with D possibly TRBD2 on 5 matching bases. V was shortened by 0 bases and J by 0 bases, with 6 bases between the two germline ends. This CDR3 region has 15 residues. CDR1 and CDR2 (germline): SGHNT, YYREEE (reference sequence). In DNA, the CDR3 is TGTGCCAGCAGCTTGGGGCGGGCGAACACCGGGGAGCTGTTTTTT. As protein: CASSLGRANTGELFF.

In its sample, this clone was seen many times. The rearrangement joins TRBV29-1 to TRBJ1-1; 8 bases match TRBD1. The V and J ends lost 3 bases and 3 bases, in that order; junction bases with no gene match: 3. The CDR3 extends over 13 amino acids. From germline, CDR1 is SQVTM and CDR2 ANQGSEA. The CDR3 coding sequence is TGCAGCGTTGACCGGACAGGGCACACTGAAGCTTTCTTT. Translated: CSVDRTGHTEAFF. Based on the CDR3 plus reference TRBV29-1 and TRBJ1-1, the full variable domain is SAVISQKPSRDICQRGTSLTIQCQVDSQVTMMFWYRQQPGQSLTLIATANQGSEATYESGFVIDKFPISRPNLTFSTLTVSNMSPEDSSIYLCSVDRTGHTEAFFGQGTRLTVV.

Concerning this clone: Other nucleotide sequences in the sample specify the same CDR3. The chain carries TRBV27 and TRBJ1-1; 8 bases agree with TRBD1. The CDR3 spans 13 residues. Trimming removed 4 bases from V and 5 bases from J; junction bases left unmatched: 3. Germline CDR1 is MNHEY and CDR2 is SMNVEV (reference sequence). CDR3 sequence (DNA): TGTGCCAGCAGTTCCGGACAGGGTACTGAAGCTTTCTTT. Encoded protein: CASSSGQGTEAFF.

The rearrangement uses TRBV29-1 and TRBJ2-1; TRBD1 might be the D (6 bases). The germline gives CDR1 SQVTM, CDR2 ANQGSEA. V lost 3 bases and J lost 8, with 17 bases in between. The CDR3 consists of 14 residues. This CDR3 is CSVEGQMRRDEQFF. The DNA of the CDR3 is TGCAGCGTTGAGGGACAAATGCGGCGCGATGAGCAGTTCTTC.

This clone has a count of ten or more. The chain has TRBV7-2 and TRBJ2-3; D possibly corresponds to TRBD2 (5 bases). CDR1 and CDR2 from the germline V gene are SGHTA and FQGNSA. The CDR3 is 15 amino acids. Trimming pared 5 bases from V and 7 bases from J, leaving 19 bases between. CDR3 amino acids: CASSPRLRRANTQYF. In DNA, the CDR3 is TGTGCCAGCAGCCCCCGCCTGAGGCGGGCAAATACGCAGTATTTT.

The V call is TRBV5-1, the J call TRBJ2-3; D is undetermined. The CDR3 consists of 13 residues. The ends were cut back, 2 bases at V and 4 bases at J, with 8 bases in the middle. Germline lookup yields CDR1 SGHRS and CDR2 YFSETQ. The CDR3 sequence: CASSFTQSDTQYF. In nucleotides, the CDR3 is TGCGCCAGCAGCTTTACACAGTCAGATACGCAGTATTTT.

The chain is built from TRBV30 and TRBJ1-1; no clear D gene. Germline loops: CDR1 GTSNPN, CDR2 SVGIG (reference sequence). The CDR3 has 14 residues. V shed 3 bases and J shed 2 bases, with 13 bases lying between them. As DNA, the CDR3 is TGTGCCTGGAGCGATTCGGGTAGAAACACTGAAGCTTTCTTT. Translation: CAWSDSGRNTEAFF.

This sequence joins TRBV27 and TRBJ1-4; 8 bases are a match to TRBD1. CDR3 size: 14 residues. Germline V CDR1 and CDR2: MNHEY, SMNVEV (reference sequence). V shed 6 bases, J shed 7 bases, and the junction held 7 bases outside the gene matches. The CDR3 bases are TGTGCCAGCAGAGGGACAGGAACGTCTGAAAAACTGTTTTTT. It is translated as CASRGTGTSEKLFF.

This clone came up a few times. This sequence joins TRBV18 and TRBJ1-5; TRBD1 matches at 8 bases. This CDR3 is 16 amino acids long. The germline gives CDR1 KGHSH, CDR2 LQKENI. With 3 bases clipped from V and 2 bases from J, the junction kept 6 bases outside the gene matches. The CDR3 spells CASSPSTGVGNQPQHF. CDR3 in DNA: TGTGCCAGCTCACCGTCGACAGGGGTGGGCAATCAGCCCCAGCATTTT.

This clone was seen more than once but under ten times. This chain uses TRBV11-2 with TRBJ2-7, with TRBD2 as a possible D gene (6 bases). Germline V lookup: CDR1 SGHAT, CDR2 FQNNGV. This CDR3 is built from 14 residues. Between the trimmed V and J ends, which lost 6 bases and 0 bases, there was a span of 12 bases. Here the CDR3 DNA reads TGTGCCAGCAGTCCTCGGCGGGACTCCTACGAGCAGTACTTC. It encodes CASSPRRDSYEQYF.

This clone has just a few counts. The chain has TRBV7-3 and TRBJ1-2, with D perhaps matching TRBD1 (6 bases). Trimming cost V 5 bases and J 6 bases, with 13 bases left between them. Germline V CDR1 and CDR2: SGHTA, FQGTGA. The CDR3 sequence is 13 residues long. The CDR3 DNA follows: TGTGCCAGCAGCCCACAGGGAGGGGATGGCTACACCTTC. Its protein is CASSPQGGDGYTF.

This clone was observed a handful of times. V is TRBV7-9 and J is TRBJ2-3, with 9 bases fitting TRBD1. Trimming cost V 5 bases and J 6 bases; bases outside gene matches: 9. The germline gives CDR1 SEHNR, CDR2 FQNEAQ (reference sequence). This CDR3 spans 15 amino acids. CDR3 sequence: CASSTRTGARDTQYF. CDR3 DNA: TGTGCCAGCAGCACAAGGACAGGGGCTCGTGATACGCAGTATTTT.

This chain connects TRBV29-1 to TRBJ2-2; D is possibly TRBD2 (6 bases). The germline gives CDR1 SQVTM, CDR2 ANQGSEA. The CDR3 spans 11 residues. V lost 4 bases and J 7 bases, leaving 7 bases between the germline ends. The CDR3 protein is CSVAGGGELFF. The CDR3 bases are TGCAGCGTTGCCGGGGGCGGGGAGCTGTTTTTT.

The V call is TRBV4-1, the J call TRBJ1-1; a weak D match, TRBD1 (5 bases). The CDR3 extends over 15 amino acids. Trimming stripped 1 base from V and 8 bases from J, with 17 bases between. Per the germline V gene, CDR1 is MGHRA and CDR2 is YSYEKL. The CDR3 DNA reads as TGCGCCAGCAGCCAAGGGTCAGGGCCCTCGAAAGAAGCTTTCTTT. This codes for CASSQGSGPSKEAFF.

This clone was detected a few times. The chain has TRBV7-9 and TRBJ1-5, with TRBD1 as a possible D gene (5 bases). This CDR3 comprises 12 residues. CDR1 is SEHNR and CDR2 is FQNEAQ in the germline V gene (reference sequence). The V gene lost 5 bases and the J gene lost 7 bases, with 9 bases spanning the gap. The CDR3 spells CASSQQGQPQHF. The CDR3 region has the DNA TGTGCCAGCAGCCAGCAGGGACAGCCCCAGCATTTT.

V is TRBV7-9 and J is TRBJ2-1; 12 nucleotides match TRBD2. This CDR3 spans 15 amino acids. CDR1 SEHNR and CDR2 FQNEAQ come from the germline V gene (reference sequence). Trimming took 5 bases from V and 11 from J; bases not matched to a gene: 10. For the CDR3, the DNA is TGTGCCAGCAGCCTCGGGACTAGCGGGTACACCCAGCAGTTCTTC. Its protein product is CASSLGTSGYTQQFF.

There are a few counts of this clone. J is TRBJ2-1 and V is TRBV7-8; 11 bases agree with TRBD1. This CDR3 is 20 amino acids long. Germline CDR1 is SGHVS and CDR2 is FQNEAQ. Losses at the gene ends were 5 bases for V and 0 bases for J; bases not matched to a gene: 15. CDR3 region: CASSASVGQGDLSSYNEQFF. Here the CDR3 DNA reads TGTGCCAGCAGCGCCTCTGTGGGACAGGGGGACCTAAGCTCCTACAATGAGCAGTTCTTC. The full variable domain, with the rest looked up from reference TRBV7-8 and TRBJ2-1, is GAGVSQSPRYKVAKRGQDVALRCDPISGHVSLFWYQQALGQGPEFLTYFQNEAQLDKSGLPSDRFFAERPEGSVSTLKIQRTQQEDSAVYLCASSASVGQGDLSSYNEQFFGPGTRLTVL.

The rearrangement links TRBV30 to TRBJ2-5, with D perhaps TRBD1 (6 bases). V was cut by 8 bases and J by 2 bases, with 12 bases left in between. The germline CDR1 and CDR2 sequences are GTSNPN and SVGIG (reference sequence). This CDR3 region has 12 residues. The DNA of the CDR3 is TGTGCCGGGGAACAGGGTCAAGAGACCCAGTACTTC. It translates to CAGEQGQETQYF.

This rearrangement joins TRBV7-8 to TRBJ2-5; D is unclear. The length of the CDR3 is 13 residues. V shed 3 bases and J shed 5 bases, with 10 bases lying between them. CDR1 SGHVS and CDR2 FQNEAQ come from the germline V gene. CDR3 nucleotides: TGTGCCAGCAGCTTCGATGGTGAGGAGACCCAGTACTTC. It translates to CASSFDGEETQYF.

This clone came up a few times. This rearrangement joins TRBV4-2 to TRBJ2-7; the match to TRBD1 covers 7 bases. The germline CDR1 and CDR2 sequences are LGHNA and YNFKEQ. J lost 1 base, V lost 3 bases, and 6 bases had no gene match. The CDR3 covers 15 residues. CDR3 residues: CASSHPRQGSYEQYF. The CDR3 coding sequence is TGTGCCAGCAGCCACCCTCGACAGGGTTCCTACGAGCAGTACTTC.

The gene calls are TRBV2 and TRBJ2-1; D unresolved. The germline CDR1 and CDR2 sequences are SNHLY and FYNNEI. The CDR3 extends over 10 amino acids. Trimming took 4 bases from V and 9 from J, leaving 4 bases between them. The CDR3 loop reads CASSVAEQFF. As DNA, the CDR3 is TGTGCCAGCAGTGTGGCTGAGCAGTTCTTC.

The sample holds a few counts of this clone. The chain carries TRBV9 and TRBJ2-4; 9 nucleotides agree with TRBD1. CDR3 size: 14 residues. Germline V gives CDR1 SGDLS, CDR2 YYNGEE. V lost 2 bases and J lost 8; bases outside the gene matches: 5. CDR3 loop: CASSVTGTGYIQYF. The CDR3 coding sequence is TGTGCCAGCAGCGTCACGGGGACAGGGTACATTCAGTACTTC. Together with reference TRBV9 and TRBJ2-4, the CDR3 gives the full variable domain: DSGVTQTPKHLITATGQRVTLRCSPRSGDLSVYWYQQSLDQGLQFLIQYYNGEERAKGNILERFSAQQFPDLHSELNLSSLELGDSALYFCASSVTGTGYIQYFGAGTRLSVL.

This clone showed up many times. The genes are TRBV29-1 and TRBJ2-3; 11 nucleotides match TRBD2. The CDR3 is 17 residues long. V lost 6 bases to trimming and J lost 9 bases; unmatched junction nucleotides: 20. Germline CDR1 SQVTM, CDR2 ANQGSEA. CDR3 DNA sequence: TGCAGCGTCGTTACAACGCTTACTAGCGGGAGCGGGGACACGCAGTATTTT. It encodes CSVVTTLTSGSGDTQYF.

CDR3 in amino acids: CAWATGRARAPYEQYF. CDR3 DNA: TGTGCCTGGGCGACGGGGAGGGCCCGAGCGCCCTACGAGCAGTACTTC. V usage is TRBV30 and J usage is TRBJ2-7, with TRBD2 matching over 7 bases. The germline CDR1 and CDR2 sequences are GTSNPN and SVGIG (reference sequence). The CDR3 is made up of 16 amino acids. J gave up 2 bases and V 5 bases, and 15 bases lay outside the gene matches.